These 7 T cell receptor beta chains were sequenced from one sample in a study of beta chain features in type 1 diabetes. Since all of the isolated RNA was reverse transcribed, expressed TCRB transcripts were what got sequenced. The repertoire was sequenced with immunoSEQ multiplex PCR; TCRdb's copy has only in-frame clones and lacks some. The table lists roughly 230,000 clones, around 10% of them singletons, with just under 0.035% in the top ten. Input material: naive CD4+ T cells from blood. The receptor set was obtained from a woman in her late teens or twenties in good health.

This chain links TRBV10-3 with TRBJ1-6; possibly TRBD1 for D (6 bases). V shed 2 bases and J shed 4 bases, with 15 bases lying between them. CDR3 length equals 17 residues. The germline V gene has CDR1 ENHRY and CDR2 SYGVKD. The CDR3 bases are TGTGCCATCAGTGAGAGGGGGTCGAAGACTTATAATTCACCCCTCCACTTT. This sequence encodes CAISERGSKTYNSPLHF.

This clone was counted between two and nine times. The rearrangement links TRBV5-1 to TRBJ2-2; D is undetermined. The V gene lost 5 bases and the J gene lost 1 base, with 6 bases spanning the gap. This CDR3 has 13 residues. CDR1 is SGHRS and CDR2 is YFSETQ in the germline V gene. The CDR3 coding sequence is TGCGCCAGCAGTTTCCAGAACACCGGGGAGCTGTTTTTT. This codes for CASSFQNTGELFF.

This clone was observed a few times. The chain joins TRBV5-4 to TRBJ1-2, with TRBD1 as a possible D gene (5 bases). Trimming shortened V by 0 bases and J by 8 bases, and 11 bases separated the two germline ends. CDR1 and CDR2 from the germline V gene are SGHNT and YYREEE (reference sequence). The CDR3 extends over 13 amino acids. The CDR3: CASSLGGGDGYTF. CDR3 coding DNA: TGTGCCAGCAGCTTGGGTGGGGGGGACGGCTACACCTTC.

This clone showed up just a few times. V and J are TRBV5-4 and TRBJ2-6; TRBD2 might be the D (5 bases). Trimming stripped 1 base from V and 2 bases from J, with 10 bases between. The CDR3 covers 16 residues. Germline CDR1 is SGHNT and CDR2 is YYREEE (reference sequence). The CDR3: CASSLIRGTGANVLTF. Written as DNA, the CDR3 is TGTGCCAGCAGCTTGATCCGGGGAACTGGGGCCAACGTCCTGACTTTC.

This clone was picked up a small number of times. J is TRBJ1-1 and V is TRBV28, with D perhaps TRBD1 (5 bases). The V gene lost 10 bases and the J gene lost 1 base, with 19 bases spanning the gap. Germline V lookup: CDR1 MDHEN, CDR2 SYDVKM. The CDR3 length is 15 residues. The CDR3 coding sequence is TGTGCCACCCAACAGGCACCCCTACCGAACACTGAAGCTTTCTTT. It translates to CATQQAPLPNTEAFF.

The V gene is TRBV20-1, the J gene TRBJ2-1; D unclear. This CDR3 has 11 residues. The germline V gene encodes CDR1 DFQATT and CDR2 SNEGSKA (reference sequence). V was clipped by 4 bases and J by 9 bases, with 10 bases between them. CDR3: CSAKTVSEQFF. The CDR3 DNA sequence: TGCAGTGCTAAAACAGTCTCTGAGCAGTTCTTC.

The rearrangement links TRBV7-6 to TRBJ1-3; 9 bases map to TRBD1. Germline V CDR1 and CDR2: SGHVS, FNYEAQ. Trimming removed 4 bases from V and 1 base from J; junction bases left unmatched: 5. The CDR3 consists of 16 residues. The CDR3 region is CASSSRDRESGNTIYF. The CDR3 DNA is TGTGCCAGCAGCTCACGGGACAGGGAATCTGGAAACACCATATATTTT.